This TCR beta chain was identified in a study of blood T cells in healthy people across ages. Study-level results: Strongly correlated with naive T cell percentage was TCR beta diversity.

Notes on this clonotype: The antigen is not known.

Through a sample-barcoded 5' primer and a J-beta primer mix, a second PCR was run for about 6 to 11 cycles. Sequencing recovered at least 2.5 million CDR3-containing paired-end reads from each sample. Using its own MiXCR run on the 5' RACE reads, TCRdb lists one record per CDR3 protein. The sample contains roughly 730,000 distinct CDR3 sequences, roughly 56% of which appear only once. Trimming shortened V by 3 bases and J by 4 bases, and 7 bases separated the two germline ends. Germline CDR1 SGHDN, CDR2 FVKESK. The CDR3 contains 13 residues. The chain recombines TRBV14 with TRBJ2-1, with TRBD2 as a possible D gene (5 bases). Specimen: blood. This receptor was obtained from a man aged 35-49 years in good health. The CDR3 DNA is TGTGCCAGCAGCCATGGCGGGTACAATGAGCAGTTCTTC. It specifies CASSHGGYNEQFF.